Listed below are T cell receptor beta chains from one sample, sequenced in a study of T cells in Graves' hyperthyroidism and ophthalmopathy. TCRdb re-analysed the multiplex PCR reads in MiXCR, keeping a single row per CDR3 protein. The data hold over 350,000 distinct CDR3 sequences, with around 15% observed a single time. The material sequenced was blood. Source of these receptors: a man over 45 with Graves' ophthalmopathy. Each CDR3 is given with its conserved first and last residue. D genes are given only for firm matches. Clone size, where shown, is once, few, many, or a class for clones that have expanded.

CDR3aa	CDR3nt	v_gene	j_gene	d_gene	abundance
CASSLPLTVQYF	TGTGCCAGCAGCTTACCCCTAACTGTCCAGTACTTC	TRBV13	TRBJ2-5	NA	few
CASSPRGGLAYGYTF	TGTGCCAGCAGCCCCCGCGGGGGGCTCGCCTATGGCTACACCTTC	TRBV3-1	TRBJ1-2	NA	few
CASSTGQLLDTQYF	TGTGCCAGCAGCACAGGACAGTTATTGGATACGCAGTATTTT	TRBV7-9	TRBJ2-3	NA	many
CAIRDRVDNEQFF	TGTGCCATTCGGGACAGGGTCGACAATGAGCAGTTCTTC	TRBV10-3	TRBJ2-1	TRBD1	NA
CATSRELAEDSYEQYF	TGTGCCACCAGCAGGGAACTAGCGGAAGACTCCTACGAGCAGTACTTC	TRBV15	TRBJ2-7	TRBD2	NA
CASSQVLRQSTGYTF	TGCGCCAGCAGCCAAGTTCTTCGGCAGAGCACCGGCTACACCTTC	TRBV4-1	TRBJ1-2	NA	NA
CASSLVGSGRDNEQFF	TGTGCCAGCAGCTTAGTGGGTAGCGGGAGGGACAATGAGCAGTTCTTC	TRBV7-2	TRBJ2-1	TRBD2	few
CASSPRTGDGYGYTF	TGTGCCAGCAGCCCCCGGACAGGGGATGGCTATGGCTACACCTTC	TRBV9	TRBJ1-2	TRBD1	NA
CASSPWTSGDNEQFF	TGTGCCAGCAGCCCCTGGACTAGCGGGGACAATGAGCAGTTCTTC	TRBV14	TRBJ2-1	TRBD2	many
CASSQEGRGRTQYF	TGTGCCAGCAGCCAAGAGGGAAGGGGACGTACGCAGTATTTT	TRBV14	TRBJ2-3	NA	NA
CSARLLGLAGAYEQYF	TGCAGTGCTAGACTATTGGGACTAGCGGGGGCCTACGAGCAGTACTTC	TRBV20-1	TRBJ2-7	TRBD2	few
CSVGSGIRLNTEAFF	TGCAGCGTTGGAAGTGGTATAAGACTGAACACTGAAGCTTTCTTT	TRBV29-1	TRBJ1-1	NA	many
CAISESSDGGELFF	TGTGCCATCAGTGAGTCAAGTGACGGCGGGGAGCTGTTTTTT	TRBV10-3	TRBJ2-2	NA	few
CASSENPASGASQYF	TGCGCCAGCAGTGAGAACCCCGCTAGCGGGGCCTCGCAGTATTTT	TRBV10-2	TRBJ2-3	TRBD2	few
CASGTGSADTQYF	TGTGCCAGCGGAACGGGAAGCGCAGATACGCAGTATTTT	TRBV5-5	TRBJ2-3	NA	NA
CASSSDRLAYEQYF	TGTGCCAGCAGCTCTGACAGATTGGCCTACGAGCAGTACTTC	TRBV11-2	TRBJ2-7	NA	many
CASSVGGASGANVLTF	TGTGCCAGCAGCGTAGGCGGGGCCTCTGGGGCCAACGTCCTGACTTTC	TRBV9	TRBJ2-6	NA	NA
CSASLNEQFF	TGCAGTGCTAGCCTGAATGAGCAGTTCTTC	TRBV20-1	TRBJ2-1	NA	NA
CASSLDALAGGPETQYF	TGTGCCAGCAGCTTAGATGCCCTAGCGGGAGGGCCGGAGACCCAGTACTTC	TRBV11-2	TRBJ2-5	TRBD2	NA
CASSPPGSGETQYF	TGCGCCAGCAGCCCCCCGGGGTCGGGAGAGACCCAGTACTTC	TRBV5-1	TRBJ2-5	NA	few
CASSPRQGRGTDTQYF	TGTGCCAGCTCACCGCGACAGGGGAGAGGAACAGATACGCAGTATTTT	TRBV18	TRBJ2-3	TRBD1	many
CASSVEASGYNEQFF	TGTGCCAGCAGCGTAGAAGCTAGCGGCTACAATGAGCAGTTCTTC	TRBV9	TRBJ2-1	TRBD2	NA
CSVVLGNTEAFF	TGCAGCGTTGTTTTGGGGAACACTGAAGCTTTCTTT	TRBV29-1	TRBJ1-1	NA	NA
CASSSSGRPSYNEQFF	TGTGCCAGCAGTTCTAGCGGGAGGCCTTCCTACAATGAGCAGTTCTTC	TRBV12-3/TRBV12-4	TRBJ2-1	TRBD2	NA
CASSMARGVEQFF	TGTGCCAGTAGTATGGCCAGGGGAGTTGAGCAGTTCTTC	TRBV19	TRBJ2-1	NA	few
CASSFGDQGLGGETQYF	TGTGCCAGCAGTTTTGGGGATCAGGGACTGGGAGGCGAGACCCAGTACTTC	TRBV12-3/TRBV12-4	TRBJ2-5	NA	many
CASSEDRKVGYTF	TGCGCCAGCAGTGAGGACAGGAAAGTTGGCTACACCTTC	TRBV10-1	TRBJ1-2	NA	NA
CASSLGLAVSEQFF	TGTGCCAGCAGCTTAGGACTAGCGGTTAGTGAGCAGTTCTTC	TRBV7-3	TRBJ2-1	TRBD2	many
CASSLDDNEQFF	TGTGCCAGCAGTCTCGATGACAATGAGCAGTTCTTC	TRBV2	TRBJ2-1	NA	many
CASSLAGGPRDTEAFF	TGTGCCAGCAGCTTAGCGGGGGGCCCTAGGGACACTGAAGCTTTCTTT	TRBV7-9	TRBJ1-1	NA	NA
CASSPGVGTGAYEQYF	TGTGCCAGCTCACCAGGGGTTGGGACAGGGGCCTACGAGCAGTACTTC	TRBV18	TRBJ2-7	TRBD1	many